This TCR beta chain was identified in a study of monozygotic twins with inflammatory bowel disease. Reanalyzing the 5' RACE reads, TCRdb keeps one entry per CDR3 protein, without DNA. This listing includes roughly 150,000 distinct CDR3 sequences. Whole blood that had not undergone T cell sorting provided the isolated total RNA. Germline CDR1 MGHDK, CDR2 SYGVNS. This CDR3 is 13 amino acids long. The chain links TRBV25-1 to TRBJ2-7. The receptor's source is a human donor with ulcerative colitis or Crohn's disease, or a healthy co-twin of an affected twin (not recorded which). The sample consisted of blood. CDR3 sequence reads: CASSAADHREQYF.